This T cell receptor (beta chain) was identified during a study of blood T cell repertoires in COVID-19. Background on the study: Sites in the United States, Italy and Spain provided acute and convalescent COVID-19 samples. Sample material is recorded as cDNA or gDNA derived from T cells, B-cell-depleted T cells, or PBMCs.

The data were produced by immunoSEQ multiplex PCR, yet TCRdb's version contains in-frame clones alone and is incomplete. The table lists about 160,000 clones, around nine tenths of them singletons. This clone was detected only a few times. The CDR3 loop spans 16 amino acids. V lost 5 bases to trimming and J lost 3 bases; unmatched junction nucleotides: 7. In germline, CDR1 is SNHLY, CDR2 FYNNEI. This receptor was taken from a man in his 60s with COVID-19, enrolled during active disease. The chain employs TRBV2 and TRBJ2-6, with 7 bases matching TRBD1. Specimen: peripheral blood. CDR3 region: CASSTAGGIGANVLTF. In DNA form, the CDR3 reads TGTGCCAGCAGTACCGCAGGGGGTATTGGGGCCAACGTCCTGACTTTC.